This TCR beta chain stems from a study of T cell responses to AZD1222 COVID-19 vaccine (dated by TCRdb to 2020 to 2022). About the study as a whole: TCR sequencing was performed for 230 to 250 trial participants, of whom about 200 were given two doses of AZD1222 and about 25 were given two doses of MenACWY control vaccine. Trial participants were enrolled into age subgroups of 18-55, 56-69 and 70-plus years, which contained roughly 140, 27 and 60 TCR-sequenced participants, respectively.

The CDR3 regions of human TCRbeta chains were subjected to immunosequencing. The authors' analysis ran thus. TCRs in the repertoires were compared against a reference library of SARS-CoV-2-specific TCRs that had been generated with the MIRA antigen-specificity platform. Breadth meant the fraction of unique TCRs that were SARS-CoV-2-associated, whereas depth meant the fraction of total T cells that were SARS-CoV-2-associated. Using the MIRA data, each spike-specific TCR was assigned both to the spike region to which the TCR was reactive and to a CD4 or CD8 class. Log10-transformed breadth and depth values were compared by one-way ANOVA with Sidak's multiple comparisons tests. This is the immuneACCESS table as TCRdb keeps it, with only in-frame sequences that have V and J called. A part of the clones is gone; compared with another copy, unresolved V genes explain less than half, and the rest is unexplained. The V and J calls and clone size are taken from that table; D and trimming were inferred from the DNA. For this sample the table gives roughly 140,000 clones, of which 70% to 90% were detected only once. Approximately 7.2% of the sample lies in the top ten.

V gives up 4 bases and J gives up 0 bases, and the segment between their germline ends measures 12 bases. Counted from cysteine to phenylalanine, this CDR3 has 15 amino acids. Only the CDR3 part of the read is kept: 45 bases, read in frame from the first base. CDR1 and CDR2, looked up from the germline V gene (reference sequence), are LGHDT and YNNKEL. Results and caveats for the whole study, not just this receptor: Only six AZD1222 recipients were SARS-CoV-2 seropositive at baseline, limiting conclusions about previously exposed vaccinees. After two AZD1222 doses, both the breadth and the depth of spike-specific TCRs were significantly higher than at day 0 and than in MenACWY recipients. The whole spike protein was spanned by vaccine-associated CD4 TCRs, and dominant responses were seen in regions 160-218 and 743-854. Participants were mostly white British, with more females than males. The authors suggested clonal diversity may have been underestimated. The 56-69-year group was small, and its depth increase did not reach significance, likely because of low power. Nearly half of unique spike-specific TCRs reportedly recognized epitopes outside regions mutated in the B.1.351 and B.1.1.7 variants. No day 14 peak-response samples were available, so repertoires were characterized only after the peak T cell response.

The intended sense of this specimen's time point label: sample from adult after SARS-CoV-2 infection, after symptom onset. A couple of convalescent COVID-19 patients, sampled after symptom onset from adults with prior SARS-CoV-2 infection, were also TCR-sequenced for comparison. This clone has a single count. Its recognized antigen is unknown. No per-base quality is available; no much larger clone lies one base away. The V and J segments used are TRBV3-1 (or the pseudogene TRBV3-2) and TRBJ1-1; too little of a D gene remains to name it. The receptor was derived from an adult who had recovered from COVID-19. This material consisted of peripheral blood, taken after recovery from COVID-19. The CDR3 region has the sequence CASSLHSGVNTEAFF. The sequenced DNA: TGTGCCAGCAGCCTCCATTCAGGAGTGAACACTGAAGCTTTCTTT.